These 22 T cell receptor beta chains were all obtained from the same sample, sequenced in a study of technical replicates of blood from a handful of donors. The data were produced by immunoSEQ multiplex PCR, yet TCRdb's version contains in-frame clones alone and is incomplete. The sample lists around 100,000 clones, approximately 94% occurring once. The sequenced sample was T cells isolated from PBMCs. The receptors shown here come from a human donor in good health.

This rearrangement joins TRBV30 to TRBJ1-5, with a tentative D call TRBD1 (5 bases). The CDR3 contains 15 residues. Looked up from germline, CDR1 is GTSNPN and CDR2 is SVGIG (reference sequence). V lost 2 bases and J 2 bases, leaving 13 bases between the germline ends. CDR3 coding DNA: TGTGCCTGGAGTCGCGGGACGGCCGGCAATCAGCCCCAGCATTTT. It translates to CAWSRGTAGNQPQHF.

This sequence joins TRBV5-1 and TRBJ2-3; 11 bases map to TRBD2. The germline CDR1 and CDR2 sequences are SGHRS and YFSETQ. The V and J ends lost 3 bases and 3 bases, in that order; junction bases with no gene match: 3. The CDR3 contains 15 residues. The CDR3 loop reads CASSSGLAATDTQYF. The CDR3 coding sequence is TGCGCCAGCAGCTCGGGACTAGCGGCTACAGATACGCAGTATTTT.

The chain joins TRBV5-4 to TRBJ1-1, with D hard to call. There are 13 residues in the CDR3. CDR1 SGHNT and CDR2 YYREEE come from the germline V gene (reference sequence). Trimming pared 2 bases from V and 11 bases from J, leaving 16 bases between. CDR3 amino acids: CASSFNGFLWAFF. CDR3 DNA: TGTGCCAGCAGCTTTAACGGGTTCCTATGGGCTTTCTTT.

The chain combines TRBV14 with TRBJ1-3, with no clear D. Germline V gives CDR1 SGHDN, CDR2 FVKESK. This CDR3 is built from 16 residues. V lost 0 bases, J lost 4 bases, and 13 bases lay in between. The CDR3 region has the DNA TGTGCCAGCAGCCAAGACGGACTTCAATCGGGAAACACCATATATTTT. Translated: CASSQDGLQSGNTIYF.

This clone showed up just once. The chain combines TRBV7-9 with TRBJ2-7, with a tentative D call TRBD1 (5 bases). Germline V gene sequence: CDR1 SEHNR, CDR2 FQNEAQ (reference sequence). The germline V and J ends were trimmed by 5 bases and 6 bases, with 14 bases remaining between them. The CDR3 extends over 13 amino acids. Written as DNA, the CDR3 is TGTGCCAGCAGCCGAAGGGGAAAGCGCGAGCAGTACTTC. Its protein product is CASSRRGKREQYF.

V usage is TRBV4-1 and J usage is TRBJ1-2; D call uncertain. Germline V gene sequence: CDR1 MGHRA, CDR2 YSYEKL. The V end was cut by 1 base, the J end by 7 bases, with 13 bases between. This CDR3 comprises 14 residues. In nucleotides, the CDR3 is TGCGCCAGCAGCCAAGTTACGAATACTGGTGGCTACACCTTC. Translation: CASSQVTNTGGYTF.

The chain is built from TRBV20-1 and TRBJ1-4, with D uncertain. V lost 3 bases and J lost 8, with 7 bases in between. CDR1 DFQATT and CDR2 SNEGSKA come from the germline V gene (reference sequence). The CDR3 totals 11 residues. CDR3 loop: CSASAGEKLFF. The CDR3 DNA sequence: TGCAGTGCTAGCGCCGGGGAAAAACTGTTTTTT.

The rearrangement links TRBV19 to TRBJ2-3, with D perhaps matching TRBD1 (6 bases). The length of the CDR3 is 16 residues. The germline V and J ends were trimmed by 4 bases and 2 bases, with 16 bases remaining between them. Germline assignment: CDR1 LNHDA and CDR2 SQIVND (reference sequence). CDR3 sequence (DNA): TGTGCCAGTAGTACCGGGACACAGCTACTCACAGATACGCAGTATTTT. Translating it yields CASSTGTQLLTDTQYF.

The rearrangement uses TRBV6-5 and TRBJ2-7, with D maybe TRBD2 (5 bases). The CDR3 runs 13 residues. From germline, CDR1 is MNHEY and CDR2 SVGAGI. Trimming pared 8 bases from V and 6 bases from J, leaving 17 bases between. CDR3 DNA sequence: TGTGCCAGCTCCTTTAGGACTGGCGGCGAGCAGTACTTC. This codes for CASSFRTGGEQYF.

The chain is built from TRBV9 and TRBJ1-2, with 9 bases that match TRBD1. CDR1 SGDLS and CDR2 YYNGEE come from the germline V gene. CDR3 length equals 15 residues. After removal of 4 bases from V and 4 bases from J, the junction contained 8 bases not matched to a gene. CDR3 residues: CASSTRDRDVYGYTF. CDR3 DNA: TGTGCCAGCAGCACGAGGGACAGGGATGTCTATGGCTACACCTTC.

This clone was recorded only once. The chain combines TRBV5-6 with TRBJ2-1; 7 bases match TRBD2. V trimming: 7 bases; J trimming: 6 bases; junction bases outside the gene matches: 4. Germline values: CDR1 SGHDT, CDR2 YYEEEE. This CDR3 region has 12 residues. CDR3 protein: CASGLVSNEQFF. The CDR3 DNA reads TGTGCCAGCGGACTAGTCTCCAATGAGCAGTTCTTC.

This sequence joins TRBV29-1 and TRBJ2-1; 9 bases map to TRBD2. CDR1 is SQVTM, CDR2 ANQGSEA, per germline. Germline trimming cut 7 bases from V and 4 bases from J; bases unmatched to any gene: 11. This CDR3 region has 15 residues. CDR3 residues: CSARVAGATYNEQFF. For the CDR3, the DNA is TGCAGCGCTCGGGTAGCGGGGGCTACATACAATGAGCAGTTCTTC.

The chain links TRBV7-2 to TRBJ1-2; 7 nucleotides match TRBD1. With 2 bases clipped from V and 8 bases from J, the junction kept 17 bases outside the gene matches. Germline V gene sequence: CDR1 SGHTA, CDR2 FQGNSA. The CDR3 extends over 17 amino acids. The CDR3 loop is CASSLFGRGKDPRGYTF. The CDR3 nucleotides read TGTGCCAGCAGCTTATTTGGCAGGGGGAAAGATCCGCGCGGCTACACCTTC.

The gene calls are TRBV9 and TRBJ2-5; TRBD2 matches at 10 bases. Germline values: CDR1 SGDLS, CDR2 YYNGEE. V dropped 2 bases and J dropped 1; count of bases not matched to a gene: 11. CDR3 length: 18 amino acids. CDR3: CASSVSIAGGGGQETQYF. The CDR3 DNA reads TGTGCCAGCAGCGTTAGTATAGCGGGAGGAGGCGGCCAAGAGACCCAGTACTTC.

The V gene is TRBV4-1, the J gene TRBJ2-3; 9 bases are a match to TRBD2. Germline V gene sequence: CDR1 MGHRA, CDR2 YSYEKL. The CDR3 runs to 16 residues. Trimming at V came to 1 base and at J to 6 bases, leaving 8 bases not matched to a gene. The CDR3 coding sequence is TGCGCCAGCAGCCAAGTCAAGCGGGAGGTATTTGATACGCAGTATTTT. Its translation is CASSQVKREVFDTQYF.

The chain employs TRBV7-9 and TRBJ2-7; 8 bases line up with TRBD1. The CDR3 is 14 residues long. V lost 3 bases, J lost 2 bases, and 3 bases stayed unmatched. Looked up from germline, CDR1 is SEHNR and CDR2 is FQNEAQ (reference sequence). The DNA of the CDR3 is TGTGCCAGCAGCTTCCCACAGGGGGCCTACGAGCAGTACTTC. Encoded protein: CASSFPQGAYEQYF.

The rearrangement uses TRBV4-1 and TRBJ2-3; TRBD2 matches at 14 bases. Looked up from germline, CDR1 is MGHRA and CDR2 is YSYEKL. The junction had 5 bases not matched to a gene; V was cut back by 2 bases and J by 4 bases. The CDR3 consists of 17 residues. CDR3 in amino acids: CASSQRLAGGWADTQYF. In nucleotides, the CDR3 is TGCGCCAGCAGCCAACGACTAGCGGGGGGGTGGGCAGATACGCAGTATTTT.

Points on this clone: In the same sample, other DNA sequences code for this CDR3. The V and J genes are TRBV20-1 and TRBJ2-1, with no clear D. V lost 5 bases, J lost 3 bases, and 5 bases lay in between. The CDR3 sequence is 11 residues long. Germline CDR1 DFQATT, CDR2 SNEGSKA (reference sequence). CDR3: CSAPSYNEQFF. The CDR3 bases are TGCAGTGCTCCCAGCTACAATGAGCAGTTCTTC.

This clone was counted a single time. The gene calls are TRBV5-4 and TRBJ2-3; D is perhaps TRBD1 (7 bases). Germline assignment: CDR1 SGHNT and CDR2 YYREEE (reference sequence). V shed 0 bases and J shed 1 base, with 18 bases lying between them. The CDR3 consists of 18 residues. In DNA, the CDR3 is TGTGCCAGCAGCTTGGGCGCTTTCAGGGGGGCTGGCACAGATACGCAGTATTTT. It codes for CASSLGAFRGAGTDTQYF.

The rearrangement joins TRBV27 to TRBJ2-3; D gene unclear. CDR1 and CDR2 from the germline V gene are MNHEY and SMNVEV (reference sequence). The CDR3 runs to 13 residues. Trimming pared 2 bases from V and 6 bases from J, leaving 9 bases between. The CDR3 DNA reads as TGTGCCAGCAGTTTACACCCCCGGGATACGCAGTATTTT. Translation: CASSLHPRDTQYF.

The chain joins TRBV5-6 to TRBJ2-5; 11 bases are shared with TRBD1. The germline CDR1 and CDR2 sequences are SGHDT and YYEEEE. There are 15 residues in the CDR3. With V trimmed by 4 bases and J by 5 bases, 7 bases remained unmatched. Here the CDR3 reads CASSLGQGEVETQYF. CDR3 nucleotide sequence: TGTGCCAGCAGCCTGGGACAGGGGGAGGTGGAGACCCAGTACTTC.

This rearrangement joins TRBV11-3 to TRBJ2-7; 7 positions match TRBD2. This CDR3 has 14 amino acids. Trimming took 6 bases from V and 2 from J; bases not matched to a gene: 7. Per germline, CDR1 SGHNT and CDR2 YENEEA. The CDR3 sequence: CASRQGLSTYEQYF. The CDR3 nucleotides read TGTGCCAGCAGGCAGGGACTATCTACCTACGAGCAGTACTTC. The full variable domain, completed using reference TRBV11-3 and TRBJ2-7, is EAGVVQSPRYKIIEKKQPVAFWCNPISGHNTLYWYLQNLGQGPELLIRYENEEAVDDSQLPKDRFSAERLKGVDSTLKIQPAELGDSAVYLCASRQGLSTYEQYFGPGTRLTVT.